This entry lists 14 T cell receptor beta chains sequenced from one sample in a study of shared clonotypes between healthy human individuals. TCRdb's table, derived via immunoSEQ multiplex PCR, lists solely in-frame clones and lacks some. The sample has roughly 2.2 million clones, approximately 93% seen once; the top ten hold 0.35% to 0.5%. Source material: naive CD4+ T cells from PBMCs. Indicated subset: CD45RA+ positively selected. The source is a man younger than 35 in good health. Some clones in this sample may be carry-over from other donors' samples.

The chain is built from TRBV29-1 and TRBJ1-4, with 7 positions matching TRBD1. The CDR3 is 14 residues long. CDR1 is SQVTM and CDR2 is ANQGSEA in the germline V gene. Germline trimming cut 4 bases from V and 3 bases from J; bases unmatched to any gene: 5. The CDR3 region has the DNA TGCAGCGTTGGGCAGGGGGTAGCTAATGAAAAACTGTTTTTT. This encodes CSVGQGVANEKLFF.

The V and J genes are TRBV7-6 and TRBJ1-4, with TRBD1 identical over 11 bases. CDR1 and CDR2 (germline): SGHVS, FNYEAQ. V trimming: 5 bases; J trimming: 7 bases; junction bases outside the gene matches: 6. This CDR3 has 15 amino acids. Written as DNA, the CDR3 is TGTGCCAGCAGCCTCGGGACAGGGGGGGGTGAAAAACTGTTTTTT. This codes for CASSLGTGGGEKLFF.

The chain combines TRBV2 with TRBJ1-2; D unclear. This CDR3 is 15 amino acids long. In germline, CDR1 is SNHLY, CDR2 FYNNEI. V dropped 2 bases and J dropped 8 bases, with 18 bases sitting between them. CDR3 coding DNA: TGTGCCAGCAGTGAAAACAACAATGACCCCGGGGGCTACACCTTC. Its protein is CASSENNNDPGGYTF.

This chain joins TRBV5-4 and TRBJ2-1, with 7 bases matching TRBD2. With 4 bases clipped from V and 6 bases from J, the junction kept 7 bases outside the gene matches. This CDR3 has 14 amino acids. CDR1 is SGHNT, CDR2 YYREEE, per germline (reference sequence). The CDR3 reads CASSLRTRLNEQFF. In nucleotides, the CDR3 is TGTGCCAGCAGCCTACGGACTAGACTCAATGAGCAGTTCTTC. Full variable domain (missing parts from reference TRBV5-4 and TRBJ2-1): ETGVTQSPTHLIKTRGQQVTLRCSSQSGHNTVSWYQQALGQGPQFIFQYYREEENGRGNFPPRFSGLQFPNYSSELNVNALELDDSALYLCASSLRTRLNEQFFGPGTRLTVL.

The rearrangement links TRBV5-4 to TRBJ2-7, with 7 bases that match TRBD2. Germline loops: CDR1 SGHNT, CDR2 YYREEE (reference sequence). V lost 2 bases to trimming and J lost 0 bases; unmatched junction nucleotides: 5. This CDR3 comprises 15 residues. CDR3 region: CASSFGGGSSYEQYF. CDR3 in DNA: TGTGCCAGCAGCTTTGGGGGAGGGAGCTCCTACGAGCAGTACTTC.

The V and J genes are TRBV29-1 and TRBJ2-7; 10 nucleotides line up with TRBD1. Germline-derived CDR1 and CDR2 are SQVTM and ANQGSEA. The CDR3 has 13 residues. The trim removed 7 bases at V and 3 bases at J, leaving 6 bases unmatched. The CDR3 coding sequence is TGCAGCGCATCCGGGACAGGGGTCTACGAGCAGTACTTC. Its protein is CSASGTGVYEQYF.

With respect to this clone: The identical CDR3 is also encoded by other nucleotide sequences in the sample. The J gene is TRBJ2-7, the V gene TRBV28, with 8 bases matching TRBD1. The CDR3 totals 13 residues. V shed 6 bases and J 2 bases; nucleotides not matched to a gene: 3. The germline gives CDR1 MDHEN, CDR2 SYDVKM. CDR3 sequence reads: CASRRTGPYEQYF. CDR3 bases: TGTGCCAGCAGACGGACAGGGCCCTACGAGCAGTACTTC.

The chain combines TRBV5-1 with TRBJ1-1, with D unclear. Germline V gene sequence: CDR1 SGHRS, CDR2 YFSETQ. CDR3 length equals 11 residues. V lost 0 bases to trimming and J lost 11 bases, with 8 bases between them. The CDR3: CASSLGSRAFF. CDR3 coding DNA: TGCGCCAGCAGCTTGGGCTCCCGGGCTTTCTTT.

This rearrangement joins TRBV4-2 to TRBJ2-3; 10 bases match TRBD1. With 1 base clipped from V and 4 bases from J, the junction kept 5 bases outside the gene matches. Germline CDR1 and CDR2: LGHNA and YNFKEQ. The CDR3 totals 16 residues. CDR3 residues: CASSQARGTGADTQYF. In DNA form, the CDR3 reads TGTGCCAGCAGCCAAGCACGCGGGACAGGGGCAGATACGCAGTATTTT.

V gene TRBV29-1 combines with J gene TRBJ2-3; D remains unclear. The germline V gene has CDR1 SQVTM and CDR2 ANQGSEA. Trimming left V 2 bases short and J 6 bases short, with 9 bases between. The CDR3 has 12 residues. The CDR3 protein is CSVERRADTQYF. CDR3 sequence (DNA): TGCAGCGTTGAACGGCGAGCTGATACGCAGTATTTT.

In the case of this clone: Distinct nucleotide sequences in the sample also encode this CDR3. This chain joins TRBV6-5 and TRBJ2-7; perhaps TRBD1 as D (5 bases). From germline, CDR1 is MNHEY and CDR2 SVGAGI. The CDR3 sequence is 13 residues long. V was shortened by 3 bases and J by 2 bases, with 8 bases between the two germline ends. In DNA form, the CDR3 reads TGTGCCAGCAGTTATGCAGGGACCTACGAGCAGTACTTC. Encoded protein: CASSYAGTYEQYF.

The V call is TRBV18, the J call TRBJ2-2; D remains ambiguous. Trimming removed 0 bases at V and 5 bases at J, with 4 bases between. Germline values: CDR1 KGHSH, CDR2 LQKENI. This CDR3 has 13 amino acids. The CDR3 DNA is TGTGCCAGCTCACCACCGTTAACCGGGGAGCTGTTTTTT. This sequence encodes CASSPPLTGELFF.

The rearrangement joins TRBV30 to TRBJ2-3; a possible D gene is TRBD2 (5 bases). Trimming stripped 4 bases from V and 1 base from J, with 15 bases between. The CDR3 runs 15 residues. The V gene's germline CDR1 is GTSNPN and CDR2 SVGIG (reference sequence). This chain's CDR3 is CAWTSSLGGTDTQYF. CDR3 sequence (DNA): TGTGCCTGGACCTCGTCCCTCGGGGGCACAGATACGCAGTATTTT.

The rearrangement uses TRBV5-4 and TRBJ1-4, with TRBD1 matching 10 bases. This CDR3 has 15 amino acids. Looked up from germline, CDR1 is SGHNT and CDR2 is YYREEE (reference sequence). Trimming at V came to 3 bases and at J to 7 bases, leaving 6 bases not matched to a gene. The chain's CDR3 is CASSSRGDRGEKLFF. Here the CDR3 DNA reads TGTGCCAGCAGCTCTAGGGGGGACAGGGGTGAAAAACTGTTTTTT.